The source of this TCR beta chain is a study of Graves' ophthalmopathy and Graves' hyperthyroidism. The study excluded patients with other autoimmune diseases, uncontrolled infections, pregnancy or lactation. Germline-derived CDR1 and CDR2 are LNHDA and SQIVND (reference sequence). V was clipped by 8 bases and J by 1 base, with 20 bases between them. The CDR3 runs 16 residues. A word on this clonotype: Just one base apart from a much larger clone, this may be a read error.

TCR beta CDR3 regions were amplified from RNA transcripts. Amplification began with first-round RT-PCR using HTBI primers, then second-round multiplex PCR was performed. TCRdb processed the multiplex PCR reads anew with MiXCR; each CDR3 protein has one entry. The sample lists roughly 1.1 million distinct CDR3 sequences, about two fifths occurring once. This chain connects TRBV19 to TRBJ2-5, with D possibly TRBD2 on 5 matching bases. The sequencing sample was made of peripheral blood or thyroid tissue (not recorded which). This sequence was found in an adult man with Graves' hyperthyroidism. The CDR3 reads CASGNQPREIQETQYF. The CDR3 DNA follows: TGTGCCAGTGGTAACCAACCGAGGGAGATCCAAGAGACCCAGTACTTC.